These T cell receptor beta chains were read from a single sample in a study of cytotoxic CD8 clonotypes in ibrutinib-treated CLL. Assay: immunoSEQ multiplex PCR; the TCRdb copy retains only in-frame clones and omits some. The sample has approximately 70,000 clones; approximately 80% are singletons. Specimen: PBMCs, collected at disease progression, from a patient treated with ibrutinib. The origin of the receptors is a human donor with chronic lymphocytic leukemia. CDR3s include the opening cysteine and the closing phenylalanine or tryptophan. The order of the fields is V gene, D gene, clone size, J gene, CDR3 protein, CDR3 DNA. The D gene is left open where the match is weak. Clone size is stated in some rows and not others, as once, few, many or a class when expanded.

TRBV4-1	TRBD2	once	TRBJ2-3	CASSQDEIKGLAGRTDTQYF	TGCGCCAGCAGCCAAGATGAGATAAAGGGACTAGCGGGGCGCACAGATACGCAGTATTTT
TRBV6-1	-	-	TRBJ1-5	CASTPRGRQPQHF	TGTGCCAGCACCCCCAGAGGGCGACAGCCCCAGCATTTT
TRBV11-2	TRBD1	-	TRBJ2-7	CASSSAGGWNEQYF	TGTGCCAGCAGCTCGGCAGGGGGCTGGAACGAGCAGTACTTC
TRBV29-1	-	-	TRBJ2-7	CSVVGGYSYEQYF	TGCAGCGTTGTAGGGGGTTACTCCTACGAGCAGTACTTC
TRBV13	TRBD2	-	TRBJ2-7	CASSLAGSGSYEQYF	TGTGCCAGCAGCTTAGCGGGTAGCGGGAGCTACGAGCAGTACTTC
TRBV27	-	-	TRBJ2-7	CASSLSGQRITYEQYF	TGTGCCAGCAGTTTATCTGGCCAGAGAATCACCTACGAGCAGTACTTC
TRBV18	TRBD1	-	TRBJ1-5	CASSPAGGHSNQPQHF	TGTGCCAGCTCACCGGCAGGGGGCCATAGCAATCAGCCCCAGCATTTT
TRBV10-3	-	once	TRBJ1-3	CAISRDSSGNTIYF	TGTGCCATCAGCCGGGATAGCTCTGGAAACACCATATATTTT
TRBV19	TRBD1	-	TRBJ2-7	CASSFGQGPLYEQYF	TGTGCCAGTAGTTTTGGACAGGGCCCTCTCTACGAGCAGTACTTC
TRBV28	TRBD1	-	TRBJ1-2	CASRETGALYGYTF	TGTGCCAGCAGGGAAACAGGGGCTCTATATGGCTACACCTTC
TRBV5-1	TRBD1	-	TRBJ1-4	CASSFGDRGLRSEKLFF	TGCGCCAGCAGCTTCGGGGACAGGGGTCTCCGATCGGAAAAACTGTTTTTT
TRBV5-6	-	-	TRBJ2-7	CASSRRTTYEQYF	TGTGCCAGCAGCCGAAGAACGACCTACGAGCAGTACTTC
TRBV19	TRBD2	-	TRBJ2-5	CASSESSGRETQYF	TGTGCCAGTAGTGAAAGTAGCGGGAGAGAGACCCAGTACTTC
TRBV19	-	-	TRBJ1-5	CASSIYTGTYSNQPQHF	TGTGCCAGTAGTATATACACAGGGACATATAGCAATCAGCCCCAGCATTTT
TRBV7-3	-	-	TRBJ2-3	CASSWGGQYRDTQYF	TGTGCCAGCAGCTGGGGAGGACAGTATCGAGATACGCAGTATTTT
TRBV4-2	-	many	TRBJ1-5	CASSLGASGGNQPQHF	TGTGCCAGCAGCCTGGGGGCCTCGGGGGGCAATCAGCCCCAGCATTTT
TRBV2	-	-	TRBJ2-2	CASSASGLNTGELFF	TGTGCCAGCAGTGCCTCGGGACTGAACACCGGGGAGCTGTTTTTT
TRBV5-3	-	-	TRBJ1-4	CARSWGEDNEKLFF	TGTGCCAGAAGCTGGGGAGAAGATAATGAAAAACTGTTTTTT
TRBV11-2	-	medium-sized	TRBJ2-6	CASSLRAGANVLTF	TGTGCCAGCAGCTTGCGTGCTGGGGCCAACGTCCTGACTTTC
TRBV5-8	-	-	TRBJ1-1	CASSLGYGLGNTEAFF	TGTGCCAGCAGCTTGGGGTATGGGTTGGGGAACACTGAAGCTTTCTTT
TRBV30	TRBD2	-	TRBJ2-2	CAWIGLAGAGELFF	TGTGCCTGGATAGGACTAGCGGGAGCCGGGGAGCTGTTTTTT
TRBV6-5	TRBD2	-	TRBJ2-7	CASSSFTGGTYEQYF	TGTGCCAGCAGTTCCTTCACGGGGGGAACCTACGAGCAGTACTTC
TRBV30	-	-	TRBJ1-3	CAWRGVGQRNTIYF	TGTGCCTGGAGAGGGGTGGGACAACGAAACACCATATATTTT
TRBV23-1	-	-	TRBJ1-6	CASSQIGSWGTYNSPLHF	TGCGCCAGCAGTCAAATCGGATCGTGGGGAACCTATAATTCACCCCTCCACTTT
TRBV5-4	-	-	TRBJ1-6	CASSLTAFYSPLHF	TGTGCCAGCAGCTTGACAGCCTTCTACTCACCCCTCCACTTT
TRBV6-5	TRBD1	few	TRBJ2-7	CASSYYGTAGEQYF	TGTGCCAGCAGTTACTACGGGACAGCCGGCGAGCAGTACTTC
TRBV4-1	-	once	TRBJ1-1	CASSQDAGPITEAFF	TGCGCCAGCAGCCAAGATGCAGGACCCATCACTGAAGCTTTCTTT
TRBV2	-	-	TRBJ1-2	CASRPLRYGYTF	TGTGCCAGCAGACCCCTCCGCTATGGCTACACCTTC
TRBV5-1	-	-	TRBJ2-3	CASSLGQGGDTQYF	TGCGCCAGCAGCTTGGGACAAGGGGGAGATACGCAGTATTTT
TRBV29-1	-	-	TRBJ2-1	CSTRDNNEQFF	TGCAGCACCCGAGACAACAATGAGCAGTTCTTC
TRBV29-1	TRBD1	-	TRBJ1-1	CSARQGFITEAFF	TGCAGCGCTAGACAGGGATTTATCACTGAAGCTTTCTTT
TRBV27	TRBD1	-	TRBJ2-7	CASTALYGTGGYEQYF	TGTGCCAGCACCGCCCTTTACGGGACAGGGGGCTACGAGCAGTACTTC
TRBV4-1	TRBD1	once	TRBJ1-5	CASSQEGTGGFLHQPQHF	TGCGCCAGCAGCCAAGAGGGGACAGGGGGATTCCTCCATCAGCCCCAGCATTTT
TRBV6-5	-	-	TRBJ1-4	CASRAGLNELFF	TGTGCCAGCCGAGCCGGATTGAACGAACTGTTTTTT
TRBV27	TRBD2	-	TRBJ2-7	CASPPQGLAGGLGCWDF	TGTGCCAGCCCCCCTCAGGGACTAGCGGGGGGGCTCGGTTGTTGGGACTTC
TRBV29-1	-	once	TRBJ2-5	CSFRASETQYF	TGCAGCTTTAGGGCCTCTGAGACCCAGTACTTC
TRBV28	-	-	TRBJ1-2	CASSLFQAWGKRGYTF	TGTGCCAGCAGTTTATTCCAGGCGTGGGGGAAGAGGGGCTACACCTTC
TRBV15	TRBD1	-	TRBJ2-3	CATSVQGSGTDTQYF	TGTGCCACCAGCGTACAGGGGTCGGGGACAGATACGCAGTATTTT
TRBV6-1	-	few	TRBJ1-2	CASSEVWRGSYGYTF	TGTGCCAGCAGTGAGGTCTGGCGGGGCAGCTATGGCTACACCTTC
TRBV28	TRBD1	few	TRBJ1-6	CASSFGQGYSPLHF	TGTGCCAGCAGTTTCGGACAGGGTTATTCACCCCTCCACTTT
TRBV5-4	-	few	TRBJ1-2	CASTTRQRLNYGYTF	TGTGCCAGCACTACCCGACAGAGGCTTAACTATGGCTACACCTTC
TRBV2	TRBD2	once	TRBJ2-1	CASSVSGRVHNEQFF	TGTGCCAGCAGTGTGAGCGGGAGGGTCCACAATGAGCAGTTCTTC
TRBV18	-	-	TRBJ1-2	CASPAGAVYGYTF	TGTGCCAGCCCCGCGGGGGCCGTCTATGGCTACACCTTC
TRBV7-9	-	few	TRBJ2-2	CASSFLGQNTGELFF	TGTGCCAGCAGCTTCTTGGGACAAAACACCGGGGAGCTGTTTTTT
TRBV7-9	-	many	TRBJ1-5	CASSPRGGGNQPQHF	TGTGCCAGCAGCCCCCGTGGGGGCGGGAATCAGCCCCAGCATTTT
TRBV25-1	-	-	TRBJ1-2	CASSSDTNYGYTF	TGTGCCAGCAGCTCGGACACCAACTATGGCTACACCTTC
TRBV10-3	-	-	TRBJ1-5	CAIGQGGGDQPQHF	TGTGCCATCGGGCAGGGTGGCGGGGATCAGCCCCAGCATTTT
TRBV7-9	TRBD2	-	TRBJ2-1	CASSGLLAGGGNEQFF	TGTGCCAGCAGCGGACTCCTAGCGGGAGGGGGCAATGAGCAGTTCTTC
TRBV13	TRBD2	-	TRBJ2-7	CASSASRGTSLYEQYF	TGTGCCAGCAGCGCGAGCCGCGGGACTAGCCTTTACGAGCAGTACTTC
TRBV18	-	-	TRBJ1-2	CASSRNPDPNYGYTF	TGTGCCAGCTCACGGAATCCAGATCCTAACTATGGCTACACCTTC
TRBV7-8	-	-	TRBJ1-4	CASSLATGAANEKLFF	TGTGCCAGCAGCTTAGCGACGGGGGCGGCTAATGAAAAACTGTTTTTT
TRBV11-3	TRBD1	-	TRBJ2-6	CASSPRGPFSGANVLTF	TGTGCCAGCAGCCCCAGGGGGCCATTCTCTGGGGCCAACGTCCTGACTTTC
TRBV4-1	TRBD2	-	TRBJ2-7	CASSPHMASGSYEQYF	TGCGCCAGCAGCCCCCACATGGCTAGCGGGTCCTACGAGCAGTACTTC
TRBV27	TRBD1	few	TRBJ1-2	CASSGTGVAYTF	TGTGCCAGCAGCGGGACAGGGGTTGCCTACACCTTC
TRBV11-2	TRBD2	-	TRBJ2-2	CASSLLAGGRRGGELFF	TGTGCCAGCAGCTTGCTAGCGGGGGGCAGAAGGGGCGGGGAGCTGTTTTTT